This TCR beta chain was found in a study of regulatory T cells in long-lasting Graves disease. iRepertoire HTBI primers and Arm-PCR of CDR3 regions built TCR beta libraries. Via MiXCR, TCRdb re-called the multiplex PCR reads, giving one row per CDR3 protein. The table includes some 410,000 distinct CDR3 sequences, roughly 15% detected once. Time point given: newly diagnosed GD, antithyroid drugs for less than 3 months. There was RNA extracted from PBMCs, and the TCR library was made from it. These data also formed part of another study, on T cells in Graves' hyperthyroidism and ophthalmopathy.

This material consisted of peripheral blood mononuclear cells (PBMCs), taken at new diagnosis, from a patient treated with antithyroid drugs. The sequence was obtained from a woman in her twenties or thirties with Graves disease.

Here the CDR3 DNA reads TGCAGCGTGGGGCCGGGGGGGCGGAGGGAGACCCAGTACTTC. Its translation is CSVGPGGRRETQYF. The V gene is TRBV29-1, the J gene TRBJ2-5; TRBD2 agrees at 8 bases. The V segment lost 6 bases and the J segment 5 bases; nucleotides outside the gene matches: 11. Germline V lookup: CDR1 SQVTM, CDR2 ANQGSEA. This CDR3 has 14 residues.